This passage covers 18 T cell receptor beta chains from one sample sequenced in a study of blood T cell repertoires in COVID-19. Data came from immunoSEQ multiplex PCR; TCRdb stores just in-frame clones and leaves some out. The data contain some 500,000 clones, around 87% of them singletons. The sequencing sample was made of PBMCs or T cells enriched from blood (not recorded which). These receptor sequences come from a woman aged 40 to 55 who had recovered from COVID-19.

Here the CDR3 reads CASSPRDRSSTDTQYF. CDR3 DNA sequence: TGTGCCAGCAGCCCTCGGGACAGATCTAGCACAGATACGCAGTATTTT. This chain uses TRBV7-9 with TRBJ2-3, with 7 bases lining up with TRBD1. The junction had 8 bases not matched to a gene; V was cut back by 5 bases and J by 0 bases. The CDR3 is made up of 16 amino acids. Germline assignment: CDR1 SEHNR and CDR2 FQNEAQ (reference sequence).

The J gene is TRBJ1-1, the V gene TRBV29-1; unclear D gene. The CDR3 consists of 13 residues. The V end lost 4 bases, the J end lost 1 base, and 10 bases lay between the germline ends. CDR1 SQVTM and CDR2 ANQGSEA come from the germline V gene. In DNA form, the CDR3 reads TGCAGCGTTGCTGTGACACCGAACACTGAAGCTTTCTTT. Encoded protein: CSVAVTPNTEAFF.

This rearrangement joins TRBV19 to TRBJ2-7; D gene ambiguous. Germline CDR1 LNHDA, CDR2 SQIVND (reference sequence). V gave up 7 bases and J gave up 4 bases, with 11 bases separating them. The CDR3 runs to 12 residues. The CDR3: CASTPGRYEQYF. The CDR3 nucleotides are TGTGCCAGTACCCCTGGCAGGTACGAGCAGTACTTC.

The V gene is TRBV13, the J gene TRBJ2-1; D gene uncertain. The V gene lost 5 bases and the J gene lost 6 bases, with 14 bases spanning the gap. This CDR3 comprises 14 residues. In germline, CDR1 is PRHDT, CDR2 FYEKMQ (reference sequence). The CDR3 loop is CASSHSRVGNEQFF. DNA for the CDR3: TGTGCCAGCAGCCACTCCCGGGTTGGCAATGAGCAGTTCTTC.

The rearrangement joins TRBV27 to TRBJ2-4; the match to TRBD1 covers 9 bases. In germline, CDR1 is MNHEY, CDR2 SMNVEV (reference sequence). Trimming at V came to 6 bases and at J to 9 bases, leaving 15 bases not matched to a gene. This CDR3 is 16 amino acids long. CDR3 protein: CASRTSPGQGLGIQYF. The CDR3 coding sequence is TGTGCCAGCAGAACTTCCCCGGGACAGGGATTGGGCATTCAGTACTTC.

The sample holds a few counts of this clone. J is TRBJ1-1 and V is TRBV6-1; D call uncertain. The CDR3 runs 14 residues. The V end was cut by 2 bases, the J end by 1 base, with 8 bases between. From germline, CDR1 is MNHNS and CDR2 SASEGT. CDR3 region: CASSERWANTEAFF. In DNA, the CDR3 is TGTGCCAGCAGTGAAAGGTGGGCGAACACTGAAGCTTTCTTT.

This clone came up once. The chain links TRBV18 to TRBJ2-1; 8 nucleotides match TRBD1. The V gene's germline CDR1 is KGHSH and CDR2 LQKENI. With 5 bases clipped from V and 0 bases from J, the junction kept 12 bases outside the gene matches. There are 18 residues in the CDR3. The CDR3 loop is CASSVGTYRGSSYNEQFF. The CDR3 region has the DNA TGTGCCAGCTCAGTTGGGACTTACAGGGGGAGCTCCTACAATGAGCAGTTCTTC.

The CDR3 region has the DNA TGTGCCAGCAGCTTAGGGACTAGCGGGTTCTCCTACGAGCAGTACTTC. It specifies CASSLGTSGFSYEQYF. The V and J genes are TRBV7-9 and TRBJ2-7; 11 nucleotides line up with TRBD2. The V gene's germline CDR1 is SEHNR and CDR2 FQNEAQ (reference sequence). The CDR3 length is 16 residues. The V segment lost 1 base and the J segment 0 bases; nucleotides outside the gene matches: 2.

The rearrangement uses TRBV4-1 and TRBJ2-1, with D possibly matching TRBD1 (6 bases). The V gene lost 1 base and the J gene lost 5 bases, with 18 bases spanning the gap. This CDR3 has 17 amino acids. Germline-derived CDR1 and CDR2 are MGHRA and YSYEKL. The CDR3 DNA reads as TGCGCCAGCAGCCAAGCCCCCGGGACACCTAAAAACAATGAGCAGTTCTTC. It specifies CASSQAPGTPKNNEQFF.

This chain uses TRBV24-1 with TRBJ1-2; D remains ambiguous. CDR3 length: 13 residues. Germline V gives CDR1 KGHDR, CDR2 SFDVKD. Trimming took off 4 bases at V and 3 bases at J, with 8 bases between the two ends. DNA for the CDR3: TGTGCCACCAGTGAAACAGCTTACTATGGCTACACCTTC. It yields the protein CATSETAYYGYTF.

This chain joins TRBV5-4 and TRBJ2-2, with 7 bases that match TRBD2. Germline assignment: CDR1 SGHNT and CDR2 YYREEE (reference sequence). This CDR3 comprises 15 residues. With 4 bases clipped from V and 7 bases from J, the junction kept 10 bases outside the gene matches. The CDR3, as DNA: TGTGCCAGCAGCGGCGGGGGAGGACCGGACGGGGAGCTGTTTTTT. This sequence encodes CASSGGGGPDGELFF.

The chain's CDR3 is CASSLRQGTNTEAFF. The CDR3 DNA reads as TGTGCCAGCAGCTTACGACAGGGGACGAACACTGAAGCTTTCTTT. V is TRBV7-9 and J is TRBJ1-1; 8 bases match TRBD1. The CDR3 is 15 residues long. J was trimmed by 1 base and V by 2 bases; bases with no gene match: 3. Germline V CDR1 and CDR2: SEHNR, FQNEAQ (reference sequence). The full variable domain, its missing parts supplied by reference TRBV7-9 and TRBJ1-1, is DTGVSQNPRHKITKRGQNVTFRCDPISEHNRLYWYRQTLGQGPEFLTYFQNEAQLEKSRLLSDRFSAERPKGSFSTLEIQRTEQGDSAMYLCASSLRQGTNTEAFFGQGTRLTVV.

This chain joins TRBV28 and TRBJ2-7; 11 nucleotides line up with TRBD2. Trimming cost V 1 base and J 2 bases; bases outside gene matches: 4. Germline CDR1 MDHEN, CDR2 SYDVKM. The CDR3 length is 16 residues. The CDR3 is CASSLLGTSGTYEQYF. The CDR3 region has the DNA TGTGCCAGCAGTTTATTGGGGACTAGCGGTACCTACGAGCAGTACTTC.

J is TRBJ2-7 and V is TRBV7-9; TRBD2 agrees at 12 bases. The CDR3 length is 18 residues. V lost 5 bases, J lost 2 bases, and 13 bases stayed unmatched. Germline CDR1 reads SEHNR; CDR2 reads FQNEAQ (reference sequence). CDR3 in amino acids: CASSIAGTSGLLTYEQYF. CDR3 in DNA: TGTGCCAGCAGCATCGCCGGGACTAGCGGGCTCTTAACCTACGAGCAGTACTTC.

The V and J genes are TRBV4-2 and TRBJ2-1; a weak D match, TRBD2 (5 bases). CDR3 length: 15 residues. V was pared by 2 bases and J by 6 bases, with 14 bases between. Per the germline V gene, CDR1 is LGHNA and CDR2 is YNFKEQ. DNA of the CDR3: TGTGCCAGCAGCCAAAACTACGCTAGCCCCAATGAGCAGTTCTTC. Amino acid sequence: CASSQNYASPNEQFF.

This rearrangement joins TRBV5-5 to TRBJ2-3, with D perhaps matching TRBD2 (7 bases). V lost 7 bases and J lost 3, with 18 bases in between. Germline CDR1 SGHKS, CDR2 YYEKEE (reference sequence). CDR3 length equals 15 residues. The DNA of the CDR3 is TGTGCCAGCTCACTTAGAGGGGGGGTGACAGATACGCAGTATTTT. Residues: CASSLRGGVTDTQYF. Full variable domain (outside the CDR3, taken from reference TRBV5-5 and TRBJ2-3): DAGVTQSPTHLIKTRGQQVTLRCSPISGHKSVSWYQQVLGQGPQFIFQYYEKEERGRGNFPDRFSARQFPNYSSELNVNALLLGDSALYLCASSLRGGVTDTQYFGPGTRLTVL.

V and J are TRBV6-4 and TRBJ2-2, with D perhaps matching TRBD1 (6 bases). In germline, CDR1 is MRHNA, CDR2 SNTAGT. Between the trimmed V and J ends, which lost 2 bases and 6 bases, there was a span of 19 bases. The CDR3 runs to 17 residues. This chain's CDR3 is CASSDTAGTIIPGELFF. In DNA form, the CDR3 reads TGTGCCAGCAGTGACACTGCCGGGACAATCATACCCGGGGAGCTGTTTTTT.

This chain links TRBV7-6 with TRBJ1-1, with D possibly matching TRBD1 (5 bases). Looked up from germline, CDR1 is SGHVS and CDR2 is FNYEAQ. The V end was cut by 0 bases, the J end by 8 bases, with 13 bases between. This CDR3 has 14 residues. The CDR3 DNA is TGTGCCAGCAGCTTAGCTTGGGGGGGAGGCGAAGCTTTCTTT. Its translation: CASSLAWGGGEAFF.